This T cell receptor (beta chain) was profiled in a study of metastatic and nonmetastatic thyroid tumors. Across the study: The authors compared repertoires across blood and tumor or nodule tissue from malignant and benign thyroid patients. Whole-study results and caveats: Significantly higher TCR beta diversity was reportedly seen in malignant thyroid tumors than benign nodules, in blood and tumor.

No patient had received any treatment before thyroid surgery. This clone was observed a handful of times. The antigen is undetermined. CDR1 and CDR2 (germline): SGHVS, FNYEAQ. Trimming took 1 base from V and 0 from J; bases not matched to a gene: 5. This CDR3 region has 18 residues. Per the original data handling: It was from CDR3 differences across clinicopathological groups that a distant-metastasis classifier for papillary thyroid cancer was built. Using MiXCR, TCRdb reanalyzed the PCR reads. The V and J calls come from TCRdb's annotation, not from the publication. Here the sample spans 25,000 to 30,000 clones, about a sixth being singletons.

The source is a female donor with papillary thyroid cancer or a benign thyroid nodule (not recorded which). Some clones in this sample may be carry-over from other donors' samples. The genes are TRBV7-6 and TRBJ2-1, with TRBD2 identical over 11 bases. The sequenced sample was blood. The CDR3 loop is CASSLGTSGGSSYNEQFF. The CDR3, as DNA: TGTGCCAGCAGCTTAGGCACTAGCGGGGGTAGCTCCTACAATGAGCAGTTCTTC.